The 6 T cell receptor beta chains presented below share a single source sample, sequenced in a study of relationships among human T cell subsets (dated by TCRdb to the early 2010s). Library construction relied on multiplex PCR. The sample was run on a 454 GS FLX. TCR alpha and beta CDR3 regions were amplified from mRNA by semiquantitative ARM-PCR. In ARM-PCR, tagged nested gene-specific primers were used first, and exponential amplification was then carried out by communal superprimers. Using fastp at Q25 and MiXCR, TCRdb reprocessed the public reads and kept productive beta chains. Duplicate CDR3 protein sequences are folded into a single record with the most common DNA and genes. A total of 10,000 to 15,000 distinct CDR3 sequences appear in this sample, around 67% of them only once. The ten largest clones take up just under 30% of the sample. Th1 cells were collected as the CD4+CD25-CD294- flow-through after CD25, CD56 and CD294 bead selections.

Sequenced: CD4+ Th1 cells sorted from blood. The label giving this sample's cell subset or site can be read as: CD4+CD25-CD294- T helper 1 cells. These receptors were obtained from a man between 35 and 55 years old in good health.

This chain uses TRBV12-3 or TRBV12-4 with TRBJ2-7; 9 bases are a match to TRBD1. J was trimmed by 4 bases and V by 5 bases; bases with no gene match: 6. The CDR3 runs to 14 residues. The CDR3 DNA reads TGTGCCAGCAGTGAGGACAGGGGCCATTACGAGCAGTACTTC. This encodes CASSEDRGHYEQYF.

The chain uses TRBV28 and TRBJ1-5; D uncertain. The CDR3 consists of 14 residues. Germline V gene data show CDR1 as MDHEN and CDR2 as SYDVKM. With 2 bases removed from V and 4 bases from J, the gap between germline ends came to 9 bases. The CDR3 bases are TGTGCCAGCAGTTTAGGGAACCCAAATCAGCCCCAGCATTTT. Translation: CASSLGNPNQPQHF.

The chain links TRBV29-1 to TRBJ2-4; TRBD1 matches at 10 bases. Unmatched junction bases numbered 6, after V lost 0 bases and J lost 7 bases. Per the germline V gene, CDR1 is SQVTM and CDR2 is ANQGSEA. This CDR3 comprises 15 residues. In DNA form, the CDR3 reads TGCAGCGTTGAAGACTTTACGGGACAGGGGAACATTCAGTACTTC. It encodes CSVEDFTGQGNIQYF.

The chain combines TRBV12-3 or TRBV12-4 with TRBJ2-3; 9 bases agree with TRBD2. The CDR3 runs to 16 residues. With V trimmed by 6 bases and J by 0 bases, 7 bases remained unmatched. The CDR3 sequence: CASRLAGLLSTDTQYF. The CDR3 bases are TGTGCCAGCAGACTAGCGGGTCTCCTTAGCACAGATACGCAGTATTTT.

The genes are TRBV2 and TRBJ2-1; TRBD2 matches at 13 bases. The length of the CDR3 is 15 residues. Unmatched junction bases numbered 7, after V lost 5 bases and J lost 9 bases. Germline-derived CDR1 and CDR2 are SNHLY and FYNNEI. CDR3 coding DNA: TGTGCCAGCAGTTCACGACTAGCGGGAGGATTTGAGCAGTTCTTC. Protein: CASSSRLAGGFEQFF.

There are a few counts of this clonotype. The CDR3 DNA follows: TGTGCCAGCAGCTTAGGGCCTCAGAAGCAGTATTTT. It encodes CASSLGPQKQYF. V usage is TRBV11-2 and J usage is TRBJ2-3; D is unclear. Germline lookup yields CDR1 SGHAT and CDR2 FQNNGV. CDR3 size: 12 residues. V was clipped by 1 base and J by 11 bases, with 10 bases between them.